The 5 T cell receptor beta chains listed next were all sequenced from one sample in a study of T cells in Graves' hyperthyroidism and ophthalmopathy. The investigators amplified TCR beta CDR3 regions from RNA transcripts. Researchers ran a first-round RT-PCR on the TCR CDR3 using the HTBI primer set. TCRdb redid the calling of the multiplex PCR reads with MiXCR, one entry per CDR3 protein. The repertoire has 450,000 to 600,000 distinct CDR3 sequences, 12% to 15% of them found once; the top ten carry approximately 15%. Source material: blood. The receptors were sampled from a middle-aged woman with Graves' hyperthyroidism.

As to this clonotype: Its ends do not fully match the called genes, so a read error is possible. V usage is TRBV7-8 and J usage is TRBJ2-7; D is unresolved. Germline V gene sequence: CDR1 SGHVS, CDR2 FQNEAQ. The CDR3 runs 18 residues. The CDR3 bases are TGTGCCGGCAGCTCAACGCGAACCTCCGGGCCCCCTAACCACGAGCAGTACTTC. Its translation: CAGSSTRTSGPPNHEQYF.

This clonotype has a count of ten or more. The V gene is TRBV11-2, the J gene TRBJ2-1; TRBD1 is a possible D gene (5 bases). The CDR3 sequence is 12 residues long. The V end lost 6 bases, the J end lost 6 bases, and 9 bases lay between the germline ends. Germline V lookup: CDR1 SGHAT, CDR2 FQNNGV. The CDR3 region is CASSSGINEQFF. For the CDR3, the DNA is TGTGCCAGCAGTTCAGGGATCAATGAGCAGTTCTTC.

CDR3 in DNA: TGCGCCAGCAGCTTTGGGTCTAGCGGGAGAAGGACAGATACGCAGTATTTT. Its protein product is CASSFGSSGRRTDTQYF. The chain combines TRBV5-1 with TRBJ2-3; TRBD2 aligns across 10 bases. Germline CDR1 and CDR2: SGHRS and YFSETQ. V was pared by 2 bases and J by 3 bases, with 9 bases of the junction left unmatched. The CDR3 is made up of 17 amino acids.

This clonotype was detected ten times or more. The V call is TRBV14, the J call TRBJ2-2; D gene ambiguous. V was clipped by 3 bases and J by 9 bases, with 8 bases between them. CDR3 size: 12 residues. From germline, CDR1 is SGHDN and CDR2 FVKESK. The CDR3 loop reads CASSQWGRELFF. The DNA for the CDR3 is TGTGCCAGCAGCCAGTGGGGAAGGGAGCTGTTTTTT.

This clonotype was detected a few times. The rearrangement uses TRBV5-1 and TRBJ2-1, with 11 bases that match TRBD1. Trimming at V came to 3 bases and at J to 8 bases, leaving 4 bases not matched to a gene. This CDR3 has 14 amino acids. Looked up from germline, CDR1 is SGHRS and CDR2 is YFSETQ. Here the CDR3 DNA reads TGCGCCAGCAGCTCGGGACAGGGGGTGGATGAGCAGTTCTTC. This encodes CASSSGQGVDEQFF.